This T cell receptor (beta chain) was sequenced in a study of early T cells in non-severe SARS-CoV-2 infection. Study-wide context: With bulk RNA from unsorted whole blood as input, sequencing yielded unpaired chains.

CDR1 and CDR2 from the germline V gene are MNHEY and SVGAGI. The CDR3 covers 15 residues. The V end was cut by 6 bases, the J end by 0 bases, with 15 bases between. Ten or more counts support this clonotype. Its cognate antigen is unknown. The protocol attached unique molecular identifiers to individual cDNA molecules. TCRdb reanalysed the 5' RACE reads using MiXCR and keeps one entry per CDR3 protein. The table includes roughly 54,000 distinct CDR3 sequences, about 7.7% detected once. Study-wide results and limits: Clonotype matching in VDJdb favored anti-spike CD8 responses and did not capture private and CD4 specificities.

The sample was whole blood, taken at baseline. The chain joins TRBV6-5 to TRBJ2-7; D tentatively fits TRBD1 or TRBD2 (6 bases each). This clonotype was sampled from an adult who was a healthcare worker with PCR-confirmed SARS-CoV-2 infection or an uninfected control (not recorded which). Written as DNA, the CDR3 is TGTGCCAGCAGGCGGGATTCAGGGGACTCCTACGAGCAGTACTTC. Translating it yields CASRRDSGDSYEQYF.